Listed below are T cell receptor beta chains from one sample, sequenced in a study of T cells in Graves' hyperthyroidism and ophthalmopathy. TCRdb reprocessed the multiplex PCR reads with MiXCR, giving one entry per CDR3 protein. The data show about 180,000 distinct CDR3 sequences, 17% seen once. Sequencing input: blood. These receptors originate from a woman aged 45-60 years with Graves' hyperthyroidism. Both conserved end residues are part of each CDR3. D genes are given only for firm matches. A clone size is listed for some rows: how often the clone was seen (once, few, many), or a class if it is expanded.

TRBV7-9,TRBJ2-5,many,NA,CASSLLGPGETQYF,TGTGCCAGCAGCTTATTGGGCCCAGGGGAGACCCAGTACTTC
TRBV5-6,TRBJ1-1,many,TRBD1,CASSWGDSRNTEAFF,TGTGCCAGCAGCTGGGGGGACAGTAGGAACACTGAAGCTTTCTTT
TRBV28,TRBJ1-4,NA,TRBD1,CASRRAGGDEKLFF,TGTGCCAGCAGGCGGGCAGGGGGGGATGAAAAACTGTTTTTT
TRBV3-1,TRBJ2-1,many,TRBD2,CASSQALAGGQNEQFF,TGTGCCAGCAGCCAAGCCTTAGCGGGGGGGCAGAATGAGCAGTTCTTC
TRBV18,TRBJ1-4,many,NA,CASSPGTQNEKLFF,TGTGCCAGCTCACCCGGGACACAGAATGAAAAACTGTTTTTT
TRBV7-6,TRBJ1-2,many,NA,CASSSNPVLGYTF,TGTGCCAGCAGCTCAAACCCGGTTTTGGGCTACACCTTC
TRBV20-1,TRBJ2-2,many,NA,CSARRGGSTGELFF,TGCAGTGCTAGGCGGGGAGGCAGCACCGGGGAGCTGTTTTTT
TRBV3-1,TRBJ2-6,NA,NA,CASSRGHSSSGANVLTF,TGTGCCAGCAGCAGGGGACACTCAAGCTCTGGGGCCAACGTCCTGACTTTC
TRBV7-9,TRBJ1-2,many,TRBD1,CASSRGPYGYTF,TGTGCCAGCAGCAGGGGGCCCTATGGCTACACCTTC
TRBV25-1,TRBJ1-3,many,TRBD1,CASSEDRGTNTIYF,TGTGCCAGCAGTGAGGACAGGGGTACAAACACCATATATTTT
TRBV28,TRBJ1-5,NA,NA,CASSSPKGGSQPQHF,TGTGCCAGCAGTTCGCCGAAGGGGGGAAGTCAGCCCCAGCATTTT
TRBV4-1,TRBJ1-5,many,NA,CASSQVNRANQPQHF,TGCGCCAGCAGCCAAGTAAACAGGGCGAATCAGCCCCAGCATTTT
TRBV28,TRBJ1-5,NA,NA,CASSFFGWQPQHF,TGTGCCAGCAGTTTCTTCGGGTGGCAGCCCCAGCATTTT
TRBV9,TRBJ2-7,many,NA,CASSVGPGAGSYEQYF,TGTGCCAGCAGCGTAGGGCCGGGGGCAGGCTCCTACGAGCAGTACTTC
TRBV12-3/TRBV12-4,TRBJ1-2,many,NA,CASSFYTGVPYGYTF,TGTGCCAGCAGTTTCTACACGGGGGTTCCTTATGGCTACACCTTC
TRBV24-1,TRBJ2-5,few,TRBD2,CATSDRGLARETQYF,TGTGCCACCAGTGATCGCGGACTAGCTCGAGAGACCCAGTACTTC
TRBV9,TRBJ2-1,NA,NA,CASSVQGGNEQFF,TGTGCCAGCAGCGTTCAGGGGGGGAATGAGCAGTTCTTC
TRBV20-1,TRBJ2-3,many,TRBD2,CSAGRGRITDTQYF,TGCAGTGCTGGGAGGGGACGGATCACAGATACGCAGTATTTT
TRBV4-1,TRBJ1-1,many,NA,CASRELGSNTEAFF,TGCGCCAGCAGAGAATTAGGGTCGAACACTGAAGCTTTCTTT
TRBV27,TRBJ2-7,many,NA,CASSLGHSTVTYYEQYF,TGTGCCAGCAGTTTAGGACACTCGACAGTAACTTACTACGAGCAGTACTTC
TRBV29-1,TRBJ1-2,many,TRBD1,CSVEVGRGHGGYTF,TGCAGCGTTGAGGTGGGCAGGGGGCATGGGGGCTACACCTTC
TRBV10-3,TRBJ2-3,many,NA,CAISDLGKMGTDTQYF,TGTGCCATCAGTGACCTCGGGAAGATGGGCACAGATACGCAGTATTTT
TRBV5-5,TRBJ1-2,many,NA,CASSLRQGPNYGYTF,TGTGCCAGCAGCTTGAGGCAGGGGCCCAACTATGGCTACACCTTC
TRBV3-1,TRBJ2-7,many,NA,CASSHRGDGLREQYF,TGTGCCAGCAGCCATCGTGGGGACGGTCTTCGCGAGCAGTACTTC
TRBV27,TRBJ1-1,NA,NA,CASNQGRGNTEAFF,TGTGCCAGCAATCAGGGTAGGGGGAACACTGAAGCTTTCTTT
TRBV6-2/TRBV6-3,TRBJ2-3,many,TRBD1,CASSYTTGPDTQYF,TGTGCCAGCAGTTATACGACAGGGCCAGATACGCAGTATTTT
TRBV12-3/TRBV12-4,TRBJ2-7,many,TRBD1,CASSHGQGGTYEQYF,TGTGCCAGCAGCCACGGACAGGGTGGGACCTACGAGCAGTACTTC
TRBV11-2,TRBJ2-7,many,NA,CASSFRGLYYEQYF,TGTGCCAGCAGCTTTCGGGGGCTTTACTACGAGCAGTACTTC
TRBV7-9,TRBJ1-2,many,NA,CASSTDRDGLYGYTF,TGTGCCAGCAGCACGGACCGGGACGGACTCTATGGCTACACCTTC
TRBV27,TRBJ1-2,many,NA,CASSSFPGGYTF,TGTGCCAGCAGTTCCTTCCCGGGGGGCTACACCTTC
TRBV12-3/TRBV12-4,TRBJ1-3,many,NA,CASSLDGTALYF,TGTGCCAGCAGTTTAGATGGGACGGCTCTATATTTT